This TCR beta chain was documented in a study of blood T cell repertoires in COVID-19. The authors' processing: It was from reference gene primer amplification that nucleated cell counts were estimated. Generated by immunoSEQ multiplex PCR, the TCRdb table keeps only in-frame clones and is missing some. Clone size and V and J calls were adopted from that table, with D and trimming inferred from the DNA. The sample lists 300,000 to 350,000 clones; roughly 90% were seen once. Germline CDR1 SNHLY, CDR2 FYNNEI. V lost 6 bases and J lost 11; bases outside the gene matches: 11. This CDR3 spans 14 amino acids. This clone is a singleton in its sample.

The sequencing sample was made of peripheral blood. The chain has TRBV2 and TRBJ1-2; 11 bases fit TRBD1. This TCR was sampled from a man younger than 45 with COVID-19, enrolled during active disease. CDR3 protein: CASRGQGVLLGYTF. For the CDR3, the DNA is TGTGCCAGCAGGGGACAGGGGGTTCTATTGGGGTACACCTTC. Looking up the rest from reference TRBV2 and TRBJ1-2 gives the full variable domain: EPEVTQTPSHQVTQMGQEVILRCVPISNHLYFYWYRQILGQKVEFLVSFYNNEISEKSEIFDDQFSVERPDGSNFTLKIRSTKLEDSAMYFCASRGQGVLLGYTFGSGTRLTVV.